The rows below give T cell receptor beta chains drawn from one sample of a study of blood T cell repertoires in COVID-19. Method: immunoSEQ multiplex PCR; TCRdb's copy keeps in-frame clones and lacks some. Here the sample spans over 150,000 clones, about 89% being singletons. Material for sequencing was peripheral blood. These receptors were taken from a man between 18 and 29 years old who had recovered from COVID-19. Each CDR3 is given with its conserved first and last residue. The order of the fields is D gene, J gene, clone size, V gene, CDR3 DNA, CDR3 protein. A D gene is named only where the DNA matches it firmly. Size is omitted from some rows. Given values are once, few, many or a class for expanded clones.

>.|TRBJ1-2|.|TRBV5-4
TGTGCCAGCAGCCCCAGGACAGACTACTATGGCTACACCTTC
CASSPRTDYYGYTF
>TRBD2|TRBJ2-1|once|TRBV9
TGTGCCAGCAGCGCCGAACCGGGACTAGCGGGTTACAATGAGCAGTTCTTC
CASSAEPGLAGYNEQFF
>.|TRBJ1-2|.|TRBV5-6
TGTGCCAGCAGCGTCGGGGTTGGCTACACCTTC
CASSVGVGYTF
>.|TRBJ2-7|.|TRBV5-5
TGTGCCAGCAGCTTGGGGACAGACCCACTATCCTACGAGCAGTACTTC
CASSLGTDPLSYEQYF
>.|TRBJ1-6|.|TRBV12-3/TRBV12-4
TGTGCCAGCAGCCTGAGCAATAATTCACCCCTCCACTTT
CASSLSNNSPLHF
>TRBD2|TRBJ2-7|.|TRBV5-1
TGCGCCAGCAGCCCGACTAGCTATAAGACCTACGAGCAGTACTTC
CASSPTSYKTYEQYF
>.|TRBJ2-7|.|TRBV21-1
TGTGCCAGCAGCAAAGTTATTTACTACGAGCAGTACTTC
CASSKVIYYEQYF
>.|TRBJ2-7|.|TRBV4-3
TGCGCCAGCAGCCAAGAATCGACAGGTTCCCACGAGCAGTACTTC
CASSQESTGSHEQYF
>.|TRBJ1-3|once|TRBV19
TGTGCCAGTACCTTCTCCGGCTCTGGAAACACCATATATTTT
CASTFSGSGNTIYF
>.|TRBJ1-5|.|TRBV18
TGTGCCAGCTCACCACCCGGTTCGGGCAATCAGCCCCAGCATTTT
CASSPPGSGNQPQHF
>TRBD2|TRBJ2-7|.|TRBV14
TGTGCCAGCAGCCAAGCTGGGGGGAGGGTACTGTACGAGCAGTACTTC
CASSQAGGRVLYEQYF
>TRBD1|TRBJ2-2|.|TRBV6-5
TGTGCCAGCAGGCGGACAGGGGGAAACACCGGGGAGCTGTTTTTT
CASRRTGGNTGELFF
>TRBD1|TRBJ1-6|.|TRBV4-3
TGCGCCAGCAGCCTGGCGCAGCTTGGGACAGGGGTAAACTCACCCCTCCACTTT
CASSLAQLGTGVNSPLHF
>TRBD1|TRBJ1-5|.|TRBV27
TGTGCCAGCAGTTTAGTCAGGGACAGAAATCAGCCCCAGCATTTT
CASSLVRDRNQPQHF
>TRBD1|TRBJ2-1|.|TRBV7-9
TGTGCCAGCAGCTTGGGGACAGGGTTCCACAATGAGCAGTTCTTC
CASSLGTGFHNEQFF
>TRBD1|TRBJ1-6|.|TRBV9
TGTGCCAGCAGCGATCCTCTAGGGAACCGGGACAGGGGATCACCCCTCCACTTT
CASSDPLGNRDRGSPLHF
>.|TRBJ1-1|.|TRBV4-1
TGCGCCAGCAGCCAAGATCGGGGGTACACTGAAGCTTTCTTT
CASSQDRGYTEAFF
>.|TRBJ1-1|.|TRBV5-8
TGTGCCAGCAGCTTGGCTAGCACTGAAGCTTTCTTT
CASSLASTEAFF
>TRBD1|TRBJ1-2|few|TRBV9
TGTGCCAGCAGCATGACAGGGGAGGCGTTCTACACCTTC
CASSMTGEAFYTF
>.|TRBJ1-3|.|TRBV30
TGTGCCTGGAGTGTACATCCCCCCGGGGCTGGAAACACCATATATTTT
CAWSVHPPGAGNTIYF
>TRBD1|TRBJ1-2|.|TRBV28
TGTGCCAGCAGTTGGTATTGGGGGACAGGGGGTTCCAACTATGGCTACACCTTC
CASSWYWGTGGSNYGYTF
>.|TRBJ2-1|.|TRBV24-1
TGTGCCACCAGTGATTATACGACTAGCTCCTACAATGAGCAGTTCTTC
CATSDYTTSSYNEQFF
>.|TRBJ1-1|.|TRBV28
TGTGCCAGCACCCAACAGGGAGTGGGAACTGAAGCTTTCTTT
CASTQQGVGTEAFF
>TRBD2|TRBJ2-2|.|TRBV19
TGTGCCTCCCGGACTAGGGGATCGGGGGAGCTGTTTTTT
CASRTRGSGELFF
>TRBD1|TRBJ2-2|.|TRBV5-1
TGCGCCAGCAGCTGGGGGACAGGGGGCACCGGGGAGCTGTTTTTT
CASSWGTGGTGELFF
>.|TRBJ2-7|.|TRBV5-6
TGTGCCAGCAGCTCCCTCGACCAGGGAAACCAGTACTTC
CASSSLDQGNQYF
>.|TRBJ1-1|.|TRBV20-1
TGCAGCGCGGGGGCGAACACTGAAGCTTTCTTT
CSAGANTEAFF
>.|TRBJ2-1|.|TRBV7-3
TGTGCCAGCAGCTTGGGGCCCCAGGGACACCTCGGGAATGAGCAGTTCTTC
CASSLGPQGHLGNEQFF
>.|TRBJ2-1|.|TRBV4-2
TGTGCCAGCAGCCAAGATCTTGGAGCCCCCCACTACAATGAGCAGTTCTTC
CASSQDLGAPHYNEQFF
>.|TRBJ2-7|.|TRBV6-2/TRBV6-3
TGTGCCAGCAGTTGGTTGTTACAGGGTACCTACGAGCAGTACTTC
CASSWLLQGTYEQYF
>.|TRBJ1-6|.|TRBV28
TGTGCCAGCAGTCCTCCGGGAGGGAATAATTCACCCCTCCACTTT
CASSPPGGNNSPLHF
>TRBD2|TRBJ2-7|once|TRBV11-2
TGTGCCAGCAGCGGGGTGGGACTAGCGGGAGCTTACGAGCAGTACTTC
CASSGVGLAGAYEQYF
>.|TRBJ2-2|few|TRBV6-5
TGTGCCAGCAGTTACTCGCTTGGGCAAACCGGGGAGCTGTTTTTT
CASSYSLGQTGELFF
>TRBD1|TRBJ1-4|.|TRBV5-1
TGCGCCAGCAGCCCGACAGGGATTAATGAAAAACTGTTTTTT
CASSPTGINEKLFF
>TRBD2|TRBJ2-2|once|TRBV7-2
TGTGCCAGCAGGTCTGGACTAGCGGGAGGGCCTTCCGGGGAGCTGTTTTTT
CASRSGLAGGPSGELFF
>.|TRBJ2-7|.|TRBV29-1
TGCAGCGTACGAACAGGCCCCCACGAGCAGTACTTC
CSVRTGPHEQYF
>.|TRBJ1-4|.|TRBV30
TGTGCCTGGAGTGTAGGGGATCGTGCAACTAATGAAAAACTGTTTTTT
CAWSVGDRATNEKLFF
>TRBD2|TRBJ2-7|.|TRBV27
TGTGCCAGCAGTTCGGGACTAGCGGGTTACTACGAGCAGTACTTC
CASSSGLAGYYEQYF
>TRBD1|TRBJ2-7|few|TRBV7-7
TGTGCTAGCAGCTCCGGACAGGGCAACGAGCAGTACTTC
CASSSGQGNEQYF
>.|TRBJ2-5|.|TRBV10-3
TGTGCCACCCGGAGGTTCGCGGGGACCCAAGAGACCCAGTACTTC
CATRRFAGTQETQYF
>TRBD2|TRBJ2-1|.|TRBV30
TGTGCCTGGACCAACAGGCTAGCGGGAAACAATGAGCAGTTCTTC
CAWTNRLAGNNEQFF
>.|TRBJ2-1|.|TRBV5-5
TGTGCCAGCAGCCCGACTCCTAGCTCCTACAATGAGCAGTTCTTC
CASSPTPSSYNEQFF
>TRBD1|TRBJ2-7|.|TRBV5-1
TGCGCCAGCAGCTTGAATGGACAGGGACGCTACGAGCAGTACTTC
CASSLNGQGRYEQYF
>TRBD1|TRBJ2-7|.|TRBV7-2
TGTGCCAGCAGCATACTGGACAGGGAATATTACGAGCAGTACTTC
CASSILDREYYEQYF
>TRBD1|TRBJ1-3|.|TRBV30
TGTGCCTGGAGTTACACCCTTGGACAGGGGGTTTACACCATATATTTT
CAWSYTLGQGVYTIYF
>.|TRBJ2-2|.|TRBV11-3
TGTGCCAGCAGCAGCGACAGGAACACCGGGGAGCTGTTTTTT
CASSSDRNTGELFF
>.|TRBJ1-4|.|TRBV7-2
TGTGCCAGCAGCTTCTCGGTAGATCACGAAAAACTGTTTTTT
CASSFSVDHEKLFF
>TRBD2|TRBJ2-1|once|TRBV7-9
TGTGCCGACAAACCTAGCGGGAGGGCGGGGGGTGAGCAGTTCTTC
CADKPSGRAGGEQFF
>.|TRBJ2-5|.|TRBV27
TGTGCCAGCAGTTTTCGGGAGACCCAGTACTTC
CASSFRETQYF
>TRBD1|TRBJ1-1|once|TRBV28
TGTGCCAGCAGGACAGGGGGAACTGAAGCTTTCTTT
CASRTGGTEAFF
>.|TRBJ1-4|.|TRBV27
TGTGCCAGCAGTTACCCGCTGTTAAGGGGTAATGAAAAACTGTTTTTT
CASSYPLLRGNEKLFF
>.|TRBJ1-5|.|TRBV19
TGTGCCAGTAGTATCCCCTCAGGGTTCAATCAGCCCCAGCATTTT
CASSIPSGFNQPQHF
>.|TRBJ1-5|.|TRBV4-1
TGCGCCAGCAGCCAAGTTTATTTTTCGGGTCAGCCCCAGCATTTT
CASSQVYFSGQPQHF
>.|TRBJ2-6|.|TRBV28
TGTGCCAGCAGCCAGGGGGGCTCTGGGGCCAACGTCCTGACTTTC
CASSQGGSGANVLTF
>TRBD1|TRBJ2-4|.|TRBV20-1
TGCAGTGCTAGTCGGGACAGGGAGGAGTTCGGTCAGTACTTC
CSASRDREEFGQYF
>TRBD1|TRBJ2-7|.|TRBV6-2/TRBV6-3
TGTGCCAGCAGTCGGGACAGGAACGAGCAGTACTTC
CASSRDRNEQYF
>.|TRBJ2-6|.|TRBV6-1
TGTGCCAGCAGTGACCCTGCCCCTGACAGGTCGTTCGGGGCCAACGTCCTGACTTTC
CASSDPAPDRSFGANVLTF